Below, 4 T cell receptor beta chains from the same sample are listed, as sequenced in a study of graft-versus-host responses after intestinal transplantation. Repertoires were generated with immunoSEQ multiplex PCR, while TCRdb's copy carries only in-frame clones and drops some. The data show roughly 25,000 clones, with about 40% seen just once and approximately 0.7% held by the top ten. Sequencing was performed on alloreactive CD4+ T cells from a mixed lymphocyte reaction culture, taken before intestinal transplant. Subset described: CFSE-low proliferating T cells sorted from approximately six-day pre-transplant mixed lymphocyte reaction (GvH or HvG direction). Every receptor here comes from a human patient who received an intestinal transplant.

The V and J genes are TRBV6-6 and TRBJ1-1; possible D gene TRBD1, 6 bases. CDR3 length equals 13 residues. Trimming removed 6 bases from V and 5 bases from J, with 13 bases in between. Looked up from germline, CDR1 is MNHNY and CDR2 is SVGAGI (reference sequence). The CDR3 coding sequence is TGTGCCAGCAGGTATACAGGGATTACTGAAGCTTTCTTT. Residues: CASRYTGITEAFF.

The chain links TRBV6-5 to TRBJ2-7; no clear D gene. V was shortened by 5 bases and J by 2 bases, with 10 bases between the two germline ends. CDR3 size: 13 residues. CDR1 and CDR2 from the germline V gene are MNHEY and SVGAGI. The CDR3 protein is CASSVDFTYEQYF. CDR3 nucleotides: TGTGCCAGCAGTGTTGACTTTACCTACGAGCAGTACTTC.

The rearrangement links TRBV12-2 to TRBJ1-1; the table's D call of TRBD1 was not tested on the DNA. TRBV12-2 is a pseudogene segment. The CDR3 contains 16 residues. The CDR3 DNA reads as TGTGCAAGTCGCTTAGGCCAAGGGGGACAGAACACTGAAGCTTTCTTT. This encodes CASRLGQGGQNTEAFF.

The gene calls are TRBV4-2 and TRBJ1-2; D perhaps matches TRBD1 (6 bases). The germline CDR1 and CDR2 sequences are LGHNA and YNFKEQ. V lost 2 bases and J lost 2, with 9 bases in between. This CDR3 comprises 14 residues. CDR3 amino acids: CASSQPGTNYGYTF. The CDR3 bases are TGTGCCAGCAGCCAACCCGGGACAAACTATGGCTACACCTTC.